Listed below are T cell receptor beta chains from one sample, sequenced in a study of blood T cell repertoires in COVID-19. Repertoires were generated with immunoSEQ multiplex PCR, while TCRdb's copy carries only in-frame clones and drops some. This sample has around 620,000 clones, with about nine tenths found just once. The sequenced sample was peripheral blood. These receptors were collected from a woman under 30 with acute or convalescent COVID-19. Each CDR3 is given with its conserved first and last residue. D genes are given only for firm matches. Rows give clone size only sometimes, using once, few, many, or a class for an expanded clone.

>TRBJ2-1|-|-|TRBV5-1
CASSLSGVMGNEQFF
TGCGCCAGCAGCTTGTCAGGGGTAATGGGCAATGAGCAGTTCTTC
>TRBJ2-2|-|-|TRBV29-1
CSGPCTTESTGELFF
TGCAGCGGCCCCTGCACGACAGAGAGCACCGGGGAGCTGTTTTTT
>TRBJ1-2|-|-|TRBV24-1
CATSDPTSFGGYTF
TGTGCCACCAGTGACCCAACCAGCTTCGGGGGCTACACCTTC
>TRBJ2-1|-|TRBD2|TRBV6-6
CASSPRGLAGAARNEQFF
TGTGCCAGCAGTCCCCGGGGACTAGCGGGGGCGGCCCGCAATGAGCAGTTCTTC
>TRBJ1-1|-|-|TRBV6-5
CASSYQGHTEAFF
TGTGCCAGCAGTTACCAGGGGCATACTGAAGCTTTCTTT
>TRBJ2-2|-|-|TRBV12-3/TRBV12-4
CASSGTGELFF
TGTGCCAGCTCAGGCACCGGGGAGCTGTTTTTT
>TRBJ2-5|-|TRBD2|TRBV7-2
CASSLRTSGGASETQYF
TGTGCCAGCAGCCTCCGGACTAGCGGGGGGGCCAGTGAGACCCAGTACTTC
>TRBJ1-2|-|-|TRBV7-9
CAAGGSNYGYTF
TGTGCAGCGGGGGGATCTAACTATGGCTACACCTTC
>TRBJ1-2|-|TRBD1|TRBV19
CASRAGGKSLYGYTF
TGTGCCAGTAGGGCAGGGGGCAAAAGCCTATATGGCTACACCTTC
>TRBJ2-7|-|-|TRBV4-1
CASSQVGGRDYEQYF
TGCGCCAGCAGCCAAGTAGGCGGGCGCGATTACGAGCAGTACTTC
>TRBJ1-5|-|TRBD1|TRBV19
CASQGAFGNQPQHF
TGTGCCAGCCAGGGGGCGTTTGGCAATCAGCCCCAGCATTTT
>TRBJ2-6|-|-|TRBV6-4
CASSPTGLTGANVLTF
TGTGCCAGCAGCCCGACAGGATTGACTGGGGCCAACGTCCTGACTTTC
>TRBJ1-6|once|TRBD1|TRBV5-6
CASTLRGDSSYNSPLHF
TGTGCCAGCACCCTGAGGGGGGACAGCTCCTATAATTCACCCCTCCACTTT
>TRBJ1-1|-|-|TRBV5-1
CASSFEANTEAFF
TGCGCCAGCAGCTTCGAGGCGAACACTGAAGCTTTCTTT
>TRBJ1-4|-|TRBD1|TRBV4-2
CASSQGTGELFF
TGTGCCAGCAGCCAGGGAACAGGGGAACTGTTTTTT
>TRBJ1-1|-|-|TRBV21-1
CASSPQGHQNTEAFF
TGTGCCAGCAGCCCTCAGGGACACCAGAACACTGAAGCTTTCTTT
>TRBJ1-2|-|TRBD1|TRBV10-2
CASREPGQGSYGYTF
TGCGCCAGCAGGGAACCGGGACAGGGCAGCTATGGCTACACCTTC
>TRBJ2-2|-|TRBD2|TRBV6-5
CASQRGVATGELFF
TGTGCCAGCCAGCGGGGGGTCGCCACCGGGGAGCTGTTTTTT
>TRBJ2-7|-|TRBD1|TRBV2
CASSEGTGITYEQYF
TGTGCCAGCAGTGAAGGGACAGGGATTACCTACGAGCAGTACTTC
>TRBJ1-5|-|-|TRBV28
CASSYRELNNQPQHF
TGTGCCAGCAGTTACAGGGAATTGAACAATCAGCCCCAGCATTTT
>TRBJ1-2|-|-|TRBV19
CASSIPGDGYTF
TGTGCCAGTAGTATACCAGGTGATGGCTACACCTTC
>TRBJ2-2|-|TRBD1|TRBV9
CASSVSQGAVGELFF
TGTGCCAGCAGCGTATCCCAGGGGGCAGTCGGGGAGCTGTTTTTT
>TRBJ1-1|-|-|TRBV2
CASSDEKNTEAFF
TGTGCCAGCAGTGATGAGAAGAACACTGAAGCTTTCTTT
>TRBJ1-2|-|TRBD1|TRBV5-5
CASGTVQGWHGYTF
TGTGCCAGCGGAACTGTACAGGGGTGGCATGGCTACACCTTC
>TRBJ1-2|-|-|TRBV7-9
CASSSTVVRLRLNYGYTF
TGTGCCAGCAGCTCGACGGTGGTCCGACTAAGACTTAACTATGGCTACACCTTC
>TRBJ1-1|-|-|TRBV25-1
CASSEFLGVGTEAFF
TGTGCCAGCAGTGAATTTTTGGGAGTAGGCACTGAAGCTTTCTTT
>TRBJ1-4|once|TRBD1|TRBV24-1
CATSDSQGALEKLFF
TGTGCCACCAGTGATTCTCAGGGGGCGCTTGAAAAACTGTTTTTT
>TRBJ2-7|-|-|TRBV5-1
CASRDGGSNYEQYF
TGCGCCAGCAGGGATGGGGGGTCCAACTACGAGCAGTACTTC
>TRBJ2-7|-|-|TRBV29-1
CSVFEILGQEQYF
TGCAGCGTTTTCGAGATTTTGGGGCAGGAGCAGTACTTC
>TRBJ1-2|-|-|TRBV28
CASTNDRKDGYTF
TGTGCCAGCACCAACGACAGGAAAGATGGCTACACCTTC
>TRBJ1-1|-|-|TRBV2
CASRSGTRWAEAFF
TGTGCCAGCAGGTCCGGGACACGGTGGGCTGAAGCTTTCTTT
>TRBJ1-2|-|-|TRBV5-1
CASSLGRAYGYTF
TGCGCCAGCAGCTTGGGCAGGGCTTACGGCTACACCTTC
>TRBJ2-1|-|TRBD2|TRBV24-1
CATSDMVAGQEQFF
TGTGCCACCAGTGATATGGTAGCGGGGCAGGAGCAGTTCTTC
>TRBJ2-1|-|-|TRBV11-1
CASSLVARGADNEQFF
TGTGCCAGCAGCTTAGTGGCCAGGGGAGCCGATAATGAGCAGTTCTTC
>TRBJ1-6|-|TRBD1|TRBV7-8
CASSLDRGLNNSPLHF
TGTGCCAGCAGCTTAGACAGGGGACTTAATAATTCACCCCTCCACTTT
>TRBJ1-4|once|-|TRBV9
CASSATGANNEKLFF
TGTGCCAGCAGCGCCACAGGAGCCAATAATGAAAAACTGTTTTTT
>TRBJ1-6|-|-|TRBV11-2
CASSLGLGDSPLHF
TGTGCCAGCAGCTTAGGGCTCGGGGATTCACCCCTCCACTTT
>TRBJ2-3|once|-|TRBV5-1
CASSLSVTDTQYF
TGCGCCAGCAGCTTGTCGGTCACAGATACGCAGTATTTT
>TRBJ1-3|-|-|TRBV29-1
CSVEPLAKGRGNTIYF
TGCAGCGTTGAACCCCTGGCGAAGGGGCGAGGAAACACCATATATTTT
>TRBJ1-4|-|-|TRBV5-6
CASSSRQGSGTNEKLFF
TGTGCCAGCAGCTCGAGGCAGGGGTCAGGAACTAATGAAAAACTGTTTTTT
>TRBJ1-5|-|TRBD1|TRBV19
CASSIAGAGGDQPQHF
TGTGCCAGTAGTATAGCAGGGGCAGGGGGCGACCAGCCCCAGCATTTT
>TRBJ2-2|-|TRBD1|TRBV9
CASSVAGTAKAGELFF
TGTGCCAGCAGCGTAGCCGGGACAGCCAAAGCCGGGGAGCTGTTTTTT
>TRBJ1-2|-|TRBD1|TRBV27
CASSKDRYLDYGYTF
TGTGCCAGCAGTAAGGACAGGTATTTGGACTATGGCTACACCTTC
>TRBJ1-4|-|-|TRBV12-3/TRBV12-4
CASSFAGGGKLFF
TGTGCCAGCAGTTTTGCAGGCGGGGGAAAACTGTTTTTT
>TRBJ2-4|-|-|TRBV3-1/TRBV3-2
CASSQDPVRGSRNIQYF
TGTGCCAGCAGCCAAGACCCAGTGAGGGGGAGTAGAAACATTCAGTACTTC
>TRBJ2-3|-|TRBD1|TRBV5-4
CASSLEQGADTQYF
TGTGCCAGCAGCTTGGAGCAGGGGGCCGATACGCAGTATTTT
>TRBJ1-5|once|-|TRBV18
CASSPTRADLNQPQHF
TGTGCCAGCTCACCGACGAGGGCAGACCTTAATCAGCCCCAGCATTTT
>TRBJ2-7|-|TRBD2|TRBV3-1/TRBV3-2
CASSQAGLAGDEQYF
TGTGCCAGCAGCCAAGCGGGACTAGCGGGAGACGAGCAGTACTTC
>TRBJ2-3|once|-|TRBV2
CASSGRGSTDTQYF
TGTGCCAGCAGTGGCAGAGGAAGCACAGATACGCAGTATTTT
>TRBJ2-7|-|-|TRBV5-5
CASSLLSGLGTYEQYF
TGTGCCAGCAGCTTGTTGAGCGGTCTCGGAACCTACGAGCAGTACTTC
>TRBJ1-1|-|-|TRBV7-9
CASSLPGRLEAFF
TGTGCCAGCAGCTTACCAGGGCGTCTCGAGGCTTTCTTT
>TRBJ1-1|-|TRBD1|TRBV20-1
CSAPGQSEAFF
TGCAGTGCTCCGGGACAGAGTGAAGCTTTCTTT
>TRBJ1-2|-|TRBD1|TRBV9
CASSLTDRAHANYGYTF
TGTGCCAGCAGCTTAACCGACAGGGCCCACGCTAACTATGGCTACACCTTC
>TRBJ2-1|-|TRBD1|TRBV27
CASSRQKGQNNEQFF
TGTGCCAGCAGTAGGCAGAAGGGACAGAACAATGAGCAGTTCTTC